These T cell receptor beta chains were read from a single sample in a study of T cells in Graves' hyperthyroidism and ophthalmopathy. TCRdb fed the multiplex PCR reads into MiXCR, producing one record per CDR3 protein. This table has some 510,000 distinct CDR3 sequences, less than 25% appearing once. Material for sequencing was blood. These receptors all come from a man younger than 30 with Graves' hyperthyroidism. The CDR3 runs from the conserved cysteine through the conserved F or W. Each record gives: J gene, CDR3 length, D gene, clone size, V gene, CDR3 DNA, CDR3 protein. A D gene is named only where the DNA matches it firmly. Not all rows give a size; the values are once, few, many and, for expanded clones, a class.

j_gene: TRBJ1-2
len: 12
d_gene: TRBD1
abundance: many
v_gene: TRBV20-1
CDR3nt: TGCAGTGCTAACAGGGGCTTGAGGGGCTACACCTTC
CDR3aa: CSANRGLRGYTF

j_gene: TRBJ2-2
len: 15
d_gene: TRBD1
abundance: many
v_gene: TRBV28
CDR3nt: TGTGCCAGCACTACGGGACAGGGGGATCACGGGGAGCTGTTTTTT
CDR3aa: CASTTGQGDHGELFF

j_gene: TRBJ1-2
len: 16
d_gene: TRBD1
abundance: many
v_gene: TRBV28
CDR3nt: TGTGCCAGCAGTCCTAGACAGGGGTTGAAAGTTTGGGGCTACACCTTC
CDR3aa: CASSPRQGLKVWGYTF

j_gene: TRBJ1-2
len: 14
d_gene: -
abundance: -
v_gene: TRBV13
CDR3nt: TGTGCCAGCAGCTCCTTCCAGGCCTCCTATGGCTACACCTTC
CDR3aa: CASSSFQASYGYTF

j_gene: TRBJ2-2
len: 12
d_gene: -
abundance: few
v_gene: TRBV11-2
CDR3nt: TGTGCCAGCAGCTTAGGGGGAAGGGAGCTGTTTTTT
CDR3aa: CASSLGGRELFF

j_gene: TRBJ2-7
len: 17
d_gene: -
abundance: many
v_gene: TRBV7-8
CDR3nt: TGTGCCAGCACCTTCTCTGGGGTGTTGGGGGATTCCTACGAGCAGTACTTC
CDR3aa: CASTFSGVLGDSYEQYF

j_gene: TRBJ1-2
len: 12
d_gene: TRBD1
abundance: -
v_gene: TRBV3-1
CDR3nt: TGTGCCAGCAGCCTACGGGACAGTATGTACACCTTC
CDR3aa: CASSLRDSMYTF

j_gene: TRBJ2-5
len: 13
d_gene: -
abundance: -
v_gene: TRBV11-2
CDR3nt: TGTGCCAGCAGCGAGGGATGGACGGAGACCCAGTACTTC
CDR3aa: CASSEGWTETQYF

j_gene: TRBJ1-2
len: 13
d_gene: TRBD1
abundance: few
v_gene: TRBV12-3/TRBV12-4
CDR3nt: TGTGCCAGCACATTACAGGGGGTCGATGGCTACACCTTC
CDR3aa: CASTLQGVDGYTF

j_gene: TRBJ2-5
len: 16
d_gene: -
abundance: many
v_gene: TRBV12-3/TRBV12-4
CDR3nt: TGTGCCAGCAGTGGGGGGCGGCGGGGGCTCTTGGAGACCCAGTACTTC
CDR3aa: CASSGGRRGLLETQYF

j_gene: TRBJ2-7
len: 15
d_gene: -
abundance: few
v_gene: TRBV12-3/TRBV12-4
CDR3nt: TGTGCCAGCAGTGTAGGTGAGGACCCCACCTACGAGCAGTACTTC
CDR3aa: CASSVGEDPTYEQYF

j_gene: TRBJ1-1
len: 17
d_gene: -
abundance: once
v_gene: TRBV19
CDR3nt: TGTGCCAGTAGTATCGGTCTTCTACGCAGGACCGTCGTTGAAGCTTTCTTT
CDR3aa: CASSIGLLRRTVVEAFF

j_gene: TRBJ2-7
len: 15
d_gene: TRBD1
abundance: many
v_gene: TRBV6-5
CDR3nt: TGTGCCAGCAGTTACTGGACAGGGTCACCCAACGAGCAGTACTTC
CDR3aa: CASSYWTGSPNEQYF

j_gene: TRBJ1-5
len: 13
d_gene: -
abundance: many
v_gene: TRBV2
CDR3nt: TGTGCCAGCAGTGTTCAGGGTATGCAGCCCCAGCATTTT
CDR3aa: CASSVQGMQPQHF

j_gene: TRBJ2-5
len: 16
d_gene: -
abundance: many
v_gene: TRBV28
CDR3nt: TGTGCCAGCAGTCAATACGCCCCCATTCGGGGGGAGACCCAGTACTTC
CDR3aa: CASSQYAPIRGETQYF

j_gene: TRBJ1-2
len: 14
d_gene: TRBD1
abundance: few
v_gene: TRBV20-1
CDR3nt: TGCAGTGCTAGTCCTGGACAGGGGGCTTATGGCTACACCTTC
CDR3aa: CSASPGQGAYGYTF

j_gene: TRBJ1-6
len: 15
d_gene: -
abundance: few
v_gene: TRBV15
CDR3nt: TGTGCCACCAGCAGGGTACACAACTATAATTCACCCCTCCACTTT
CDR3aa: CATSRVHNYNSPLHF

j_gene: TRBJ1-1
len: 13
d_gene: -
abundance: many
v_gene: TRBV19
CDR3nt: TGTGCCAGTAGTATAGGGCGGGACACTGAAGCTTTCTTT
CDR3aa: CASSIGRDTEAFF

j_gene: TRBJ2-7
len: 15
d_gene: TRBD1
abundance: many
v_gene: TRBV11-2
CDR3nt: TGTGCCAGCTCCCCGGAACGGGACAGGGGCCACGAGCAGTACTTC
CDR3aa: CASSPERDRGHEQYF

j_gene: TRBJ2-5
len: 14
d_gene: -
abundance: many
v_gene: TRBV12-3/TRBV12-4
CDR3nt: TGTGCCACCTCGGCTCACAGGCTTCAAGAGACCCAGTACTTC
CDR3aa: CATSAHRLQETQYF

j_gene: TRBJ1-6
len: 16
d_gene: TRBD1
abundance: many
v_gene: TRBV12-3/TRBV12-4
CDR3nt: TGTGCCAGCAGTTTTTCGAGACAGGGGAATAATTCACCCCTCCACTTT
CDR3aa: CASSFSRQGNNSPLHF

j_gene: TRBJ2-4
len: 15
d_gene: TRBD1
abundance: many
v_gene: TRBV9
CDR3nt: TGTGCCAGCAGCCCCAGGGGACAGGTCGGAAACATTCAGTACTTC
CDR3aa: CASSPRGQVGNIQYF

j_gene: TRBJ2-5
len: 13
d_gene: TRBD1
abundance: few
v_gene: TRBV20-1
CDR3nt: TGCAGTGCTGGAAGGGACAGACAAGAGACCCAGTACTTC
CDR3aa: CSAGRDRQETQYF

j_gene: TRBJ2-7
len: 13
d_gene: -
abundance: few
v_gene: TRBV10-3
CDR3nt: TGTGCCAGTAGGAGCGAGTCCTCCTACGAGCAGTACTTC
CDR3aa: CASRSESSYEQYF

j_gene: TRBJ1-5
len: 16
d_gene: -
abundance: many
v_gene: TRBV28
CDR3nt: TGTGCCAGCAGTATGAGAGCATCCGGGAGCAATCAGCCCCAGCATTTT
CDR3aa: CASSMRASGSNQPQHF

j_gene: TRBJ1-1
len: 14
d_gene: -
abundance: many
v_gene: TRBV5-1
CDR3nt: TGCGCCAGCAGCTTGGATCCGGGTTGGACTGAAGCTTTCTTT
CDR3aa: CASSLDPGWTEAFF

j_gene: TRBJ1-3
len: 15
d_gene: -
abundance: -
v_gene: TRBV6-1
CDR3nt: TGTGCCAGCACTACAGTAGGAGGCCGTCGAAACACCATATATTTT
CDR3aa: CASTTVGGRRNTIYF

j_gene: TRBJ1-5
len: 15
d_gene: TRBD1
abundance: -
v_gene: TRBV4-2
CDR3nt: TGTGCCAGCAGCCAAGATCCCAGGGGGCATCAGCCCCAGCATTTT
CDR3aa: CASSQDPRGHQPQHF

j_gene: TRBJ2-7
len: 15
d_gene: TRBD1
abundance: -
v_gene: TRBV29-1
CDR3nt: TGCAGCGTCCAGAGGCCCGGACAGGGGGCCTACGAGCAGTACTTC
CDR3aa: CSVQRPGQGAYEQYF

j_gene: TRBJ2-7
len: 12
d_gene: TRBD1
abundance: many
v_gene: TRBV29-1
CDR3nt: TGCAGCGTAAGTCAGGGGGCCTACGAGCAGTACTTC
CDR3aa: CSVSQGAYEQYF

j_gene: TRBJ2-5
len: 14
d_gene: -
abundance: -
v_gene: TRBV2
CDR3nt: TGTGCCAGCACCCCACCACGGGGCGGGGAGACCCAGTACTTC
CDR3aa: CASTPPRGGETQYF

j_gene: TRBJ1-1
len: 12
d_gene: -
abundance: few
v_gene: TRBV11-2
CDR3nt: TGTGCCAGCAGCGTCGGGACCACTGAAGCTTTCTTT
CDR3aa: CASSVGTTEAFF

j_gene: TRBJ1-2
len: 19
d_gene: TRBD1
abundance: few
v_gene: TRBV6-2/TRBV6-3
CDR3nt: TGTGCCAGCAGTTACGGAGGGGGCAGGGGCCCTCGGTGGGGCTATGGCTACACCTTC
CDR3aa: CASSYGGGRGPRWGYGYTF

j_gene: TRBJ2-2
len: 15
d_gene: TRBD2
abundance: many
v_gene: TRBV11-2
CDR3nt: TGTGCCAGCAGCATCCTTGGGGAGGGGCCCGGGGAGCTGTTTTTT
CDR3aa: CASSILGEGPGELFF